The source of this T cell receptor beta chain is a study of blood T cell repertoires in COVID-19. This CDR3 is 13 amino acids long. The V end was cut by 5 bases, the J end by 4 bases, with 11 bases between. Germline V gene data show CDR1 as SGHTA and CDR2 as FQGNSA. The table lists this clone with a few counts. This sample includes further DNA sequences coding for the same CDR3. Method: immunoSEQ multiplex PCR; TCRdb's copy keeps in-frame clones and lacks some. This table has about 180,000 clones, 88% appearing once. Sequenced sample: PBMCs or T cells enriched from blood (not recorded which). This chain uses TRBV7-2 with TRBJ1-2; the D gene is possibly TRBD1 (6 bases). The sequence came from a woman under 30 who had recovered from COVID-19. The CDR3 loop reads CASSPGQLYGYTF. CDR3 in DNA: TGTGCCAGCAGCCCCGGACAGCTCTATGGCTACACCTTC.